A single sample is the source of the 6 T cell receptor beta chains below, sequenced in a study of human T cells and chemical hapten exposure. Each CDR3 protein is one row after TCRdb ran MiXCR on the RACE reads. The sample lists around 330,000 distinct CDR3 sequences, approximately 5% occurring once. The sample's time point: pre-sensitization, week 0. As for treatment: therapeutic diphenylcyclopropenone sensitization with weekly scalp DPC. Sequenced here: whole blood, sampled in connection with sensitization to the hapten diphenylcyclopropenone (DPC). All receptors derive from a woman between 18 and 29 years old with alopecia areata. Some clones in this sample may be carry-over from other donors' samples.

This clonotype turned up a few times. V and J are TRBV6-6 and TRBJ2-7, with 13 bases aligning to TRBD2. This CDR3 has 14 residues. V trimming: 2 bases; J trimming: 5 bases; junction bases outside the gene matches: 0. CDR1 MNHNY and CDR2 SVGAGI come from the germline V gene (reference sequence). The chain's CDR3 is CASSYGLAGDEQYF. As DNA, the CDR3 is TGTGCCAGCAGTTACGGACTAGCGGGGGACGAGCAGTACTTC.

Only a few counts were recorded for this clonotype. The chain employs TRBV20-1 and TRBJ1-2; TRBD1 matches at 7 bases. The CDR3 is 11 residues long. CDR1 DFQATT and CDR2 SNEGSKA come from the germline V gene (reference sequence). V lost 3 bases and J lost 6; bases outside the gene matches: 1. The CDR3 nucleotides read TGCAGTGCTAGGGGGACAGATGGCTACACCTTC. It specifies CSARGTDGYTF.

V usage is TRBV20-1 and J usage is TRBJ2-7; TRBD1 agrees at 7 bases. The CDR3 spans 14 residues. V was clipped by 5 bases and J by 3 bases; unmatched bases: 10. The germline V gene has CDR1 DFQATT and CDR2 SNEGSKA (reference sequence). This CDR3 reads CSAPRSGQSYEQYF. CDR3 sequence (DNA): TGCAGTGCTCCGAGGTCGGGACAGAGCTACGAGCAGTACTTC.

This clonotype was detected ten times or more. This rearrangement joins TRBV11-2 to TRBJ2-1; 8 nucleotides align to TRBD2. Germline V gene data show CDR1 as SGHAT and CDR2 as FQNNGV. J was trimmed by 2 bases and V by 3 bases; bases with no gene match: 3. The CDR3 contains 15 residues. CDR3 protein: CASSFERGPYNEQFF. The CDR3, as DNA: TGTGCCAGCAGCTTTGAGCGGGGGCCCTACAATGAGCAGTTCTTC. Drawing the rest from reference TRBV11-2 and TRBJ2-1, the complete variable domain is EAGVAQSPRYKIIEKRQSVAFWCNPISGHATLYWYQQILGQGPKLLIQFQNNGVVDDSQLPKDRFSAERLKGVDSTLKIQPAKLEDSAVYLCASSFERGPYNEQFFGPGTRLTVL.

This clonotype was picked up a small number of times. The chain has TRBV11-2 and TRBJ2-6; D unresolved. The CDR3 has 17 amino acids. Germline loops: CDR1 SGHAT, CDR2 FQNNGV. The V end was cut by 1 base, the J end by 0 bases, with 10 bases between. DNA of the CDR3: TGTGCCAGCAGCTTAGTAGTGGTTTTCTCTGGGGCCAACGTCCTGACTTTC. Amino acid sequence: CASSLVVVFSGANVLTF.

The gene calls are TRBV3-1 and TRBJ1-6; 8 bases map to TRBD1. CDR1 is LGHDT, CDR2 YNNKEL, per germline (reference sequence). This CDR3 has 15 residues. With V trimmed by 5 bases and J by 6 bases, 6 bases remained unmatched. CDR3 in DNA: TGTGCCAGCAGCAGACGGACAGGGAGTAATTCACCCCTCCACTTT. Its translation: CASSRRTGSNSPLHF.